This is a list of T cell receptor beta chains from one sample in a study of breast tumors, draining lymph nodes, adjacent tissues. TCRdb reprocessed the multiplex PCR reads via MiXCR and lists one record per CDR3 protein. Of about 200,000 distinct CDR3 sequences in the sample, 25% to 40% were seen once. Material for sequencing was axillary lymph node tissue. The receptor set was obtained from a female donor with breast cancer. Some clones in this sample may be carry-over from other donors' samples. CDR3s include the opening cysteine and the closing phenylalanine or tryptophan. A D gene is named only where the DNA matches it firmly. Size tells how often a clone was seen (once, few, many) or the class of an expanded clone, and some rows leave it out.

clone size: .
J gene: TRBJ2-7
V gene: TRBV12-3/TRBV12-4
D gene: TRBD2
CDR3 DNA: TGTGCCAGCAGTTCCTTGACTAGCGGCAGAAGCGAGCAGTACTTC
CDR3 protein: CASSSLTSGRSEQYF

clone size: .
J gene: TRBJ2-3
V gene: TRBV7-6
D gene: TRBD2
CDR3 DNA: TGTGCCAGCAGCTTAGCGGGACTAGGGAACACAGATACGCAGTATTTT
CDR3 protein: CASSLAGLGNTDTQYF

clone size: .
J gene: TRBJ2-6
V gene: TRBV20-1
D gene: .
CDR3 DNA: TGCAGTGCTAAGGGGACCAACGTCCTGACTTTC
CDR3 protein: CSAKGTNVLTF

clone size: many
J gene: TRBJ2-1
V gene: TRBV7-3
D gene: TRBD2
CDR3 DNA: TGTGCCAGCAGCCCAAAGCGGGGGGGCCGGTACAATGAGCAGTTCTTC
CDR3 protein: CASSPKRGGRYNEQFF

clone size: many
J gene: TRBJ2-3
V gene: TRBV7-2
D gene: TRBD2
CDR3 DNA: TGTGCCAGCAGCTTAATGGCGGGGGGGGCAGATACGCAGTATTTT
CDR3 protein: CASSLMAGGADTQYF

clone size: many
J gene: TRBJ1-5
V gene: TRBV10-3
D gene: .
CDR3 DNA: TGTGCCATCAGTGATACGGAAAATCAGCCCCAGCATTTT
CDR3 protein: CAISDTENQPQHF

clone size: many
J gene: TRBJ2-1
V gene: TRBV30
D gene: TRBD2
CDR3 DNA: TGTGCCTGGAGTGTACAAGTAGCGGGAGTCAGTGAGCAGTTCTTC
CDR3 protein: CAWSVQVAGVSEQFF

clone size: many
J gene: TRBJ2-5
V gene: TRBV20-1
D gene: TRBD2
CDR3 DNA: TGCAGTGCTAGCGAGCGGGAGACCCAGTCCTTC
CDR3 protein: CSASERETQSF

clone size: many
J gene: TRBJ2-3
V gene: TRBV7-2
D gene: .
CDR3 DNA: TGTGCCAGCAGCCCCGGGACGCCCGCAGATACGCAGTATTTT
CDR3 protein: CASSPGTPADTQYF

clone size: .
J gene: TRBJ2-5
V gene: TRBV24-1
D gene: .
CDR3 DNA: TGTGCCACCAGTGCTAGAGATGGGCAGACCCAGTACTTC
CDR3 protein: CATSARDGQTQYF

clone size: many
J gene: TRBJ2-7
V gene: TRBV19
D gene: TRBD1
CDR3 DNA: TGTGCCAGTAGTAACCGACAGGGTAACTCCTACGAGCAGTACTTC
CDR3 protein: CASSNRQGNSYEQYF

clone size: many
J gene: TRBJ1-6
V gene: TRBV6-5
D gene: TRBD1
CDR3 DNA: TGTGCCAGCACCCTAACAGGGGGGAATTCACCCCTCCACTTT
CDR3 protein: CASTLTGGNSPLHF

clone size: many
J gene: TRBJ2-5
V gene: TRBV30
D gene: TRBD1
CDR3 DNA: TGTGCCTGGAGTGGGACAGGGGTAAATCAAGAGACCCAGTACTTC
CDR3 protein: CAWSGTGVNQETQYF

clone size: many
J gene: TRBJ2-7
V gene: TRBV20-1
D gene: .
CDR3 DNA: TGCAGTGCTCGTATCAGGGCAACCTACGAGCAGTACTTC
CDR3 protein: CSARIRATYEQYF

clone size: many
J gene: TRBJ1-3
V gene: TRBV12-3/TRBV12-4
D gene: TRBD1
CDR3 DNA: TGTGCCAGCAGGGGACAGGGTCTTCCTGGAAACACCATATATTTT
CDR3 protein: CASRGQGLPGNTIYF

clone size: many
J gene: TRBJ1-2
V gene: TRBV5-4
D gene: .
CDR3 DNA: TGTGCCAGCAGGCGTACAGGGAGCTATGGCTACACCTTC
CDR3 protein: CASRRTGSYGYTF

clone size: many
J gene: TRBJ2-1
V gene: TRBV30
D gene: TRBD2
CDR3 DNA: TGTGCCTGGAGCCCGGGAGGGGGGAATGAGCAGTTCTTC
CDR3 protein: CAWSPGGGNEQFF

clone size: .
J gene: TRBJ1-1
V gene: TRBV6-1
D gene: .
CDR3 DNA: TGTGCCAGCAGTGAACTGTACGTGAACACTGAAGCTTTCTTT
CDR3 protein: CASSELYVNTEAFF

clone size: .
J gene: TRBJ2-1
V gene: TRBV6-1
D gene: TRBD2
CDR3 DNA: TGTGCCAGCAGTGGTGGACTAGCGGGAGGCAATGAGCAGTTCTTC
CDR3 protein: CASSGGLAGGNEQFF

clone size: .
J gene: TRBJ1-4
V gene: TRBV7-9
D gene: .
CDR3 DNA: TGTGCCAGCCGTGTAGCCGGACTCGATGAAAAACTGTTTTTT
CDR3 protein: CASRVAGLDEKLFF

clone size: many
J gene: TRBJ1-5
V gene: TRBV19
D gene: TRBD1
CDR3 DNA: TGTGCCAGTAGTACACAGGGGGAACAGCCCCAGCATTTT
CDR3 protein: CASSTQGEQPQHF

clone size: .
J gene: TRBJ2-3
V gene: TRBV19
D gene: TRBD2
CDR3 DNA: TGTGCCAGTAGTATAGGGGGAGGGCCTGCGTCAGATACGCAGTATTTT
CDR3 protein: CASSIGGGPASDTQYF

clone size: .
J gene: TRBJ2-3
V gene: TRBV7-9
D gene: .
CDR3 DNA: TGTGCCAGCAGCTTAGCGAGGAGAGTCGCAGATACGCAGTATTTT
CDR3 protein: CASSLARRVADTQYF

clone size: .
J gene: TRBJ1-1
V gene: TRBV2
D gene: .
CDR3 DNA: TGTGCCAGCAGGGGGACGGCTAAGAACACTGAAGCTTTCTTT
CDR3 protein: CASRGTAKNTEAFF

clone size: many
J gene: TRBJ2-1
V gene: TRBV5-1
D gene: TRBD2
CDR3 DNA: TGCGCCAGCAGCTCTAGCGGGGGGCACAACAATGAGCAGTTCTTC
CDR3 protein: CASSSSGGHNNEQFF

clone size: many
J gene: TRBJ1-2
V gene: TRBV4-3
D gene: TRBD1
CDR3 DNA: TGCGCCAGCAGCCAAGACCCCGGGACAGTCTATGGCTACACCTTC
CDR3 protein: CASSQDPGTVYGYTF

clone size: .
J gene: TRBJ2-7
V gene: TRBV12-3/TRBV12-4
D gene: TRBD1
CDR3 DNA: TGTGCCAGCAGGGCGGGACAGGCCTACGAGCAGTACTTC
CDR3 protein: CASRAGQAYEQYF

clone size: many
J gene: TRBJ1-5
V gene: TRBV20-1
D gene: .
CDR3 DNA: TGCAGTGCCGCACAGGGAGGGTGGGGCAATCAGCCCCAGCATTTT
CDR3 protein: CSAAQGGWGNQPQHF

clone size: many
J gene: TRBJ1-2
V gene: TRBV18
D gene: .
CDR3 DNA: TGTGCCAGCTCACCAAGAAACCGAGGGATTAACTATGGCTACACCTTC
CDR3 protein: CASSPRNRGINYGYTF

clone size: many
J gene: TRBJ1-5
V gene: TRBV2
D gene: .
CDR3 DNA: TGTGCCAGCAGACGACAGAAGATCACCAATCAGCCCCAGCATTTT
CDR3 protein: CASRRQKITNQPQHF

clone size: many
J gene: TRBJ2-7
V gene: TRBV5-1
D gene: .
CDR3 DNA: TGCGCCAGCAGCTTGGGTACAGGCTACGAGCAGTACTTC
CDR3 protein: CASSLGTGYEQYF

clone size: .
J gene: TRBJ1-5
V gene: TRBV24-1
D gene: TRBD1
CDR3 DNA: TGTGCCACCAGTGCTAGACAGGGGCGCGATCAGCCCCAGCATTTT
CDR3 protein: CATSARQGRDQPQHF

clone size: many
J gene: TRBJ1-2
V gene: TRBV9
D gene: .
CDR3 DNA: TGTGCCAGCAGCCTACCGAACACGGGGGGCTACACCTTC
CDR3 protein: CASSLPNTGGYTF

clone size: many
J gene: TRBJ2-7
V gene: TRBV7-9
D gene: .
CDR3 DNA: TGTGCCAGCAGCTTAGGGGTGGTTCCCTACGAGCAGTACTTC
CDR3 protein: CASSLGVVPYEQYF

clone size: many
J gene: TRBJ2-7
V gene: TRBV20-1
D gene: .
CDR3 DNA: TGCAGTGCTGAGGGATCAGGGTTTGTCTACGAGCAGTACTTC
CDR3 protein: CSAEGSGFVYEQYF

clone size: many
J gene: TRBJ1-2
V gene: TRBV18
D gene: .
CDR3 DNA: TGTGCCAGCTCACCAGACAGAGACGACTATGGCTACACCTTC
CDR3 protein: CASSPDRDDYGYTF

clone size: many
J gene: TRBJ2-7
V gene: TRBV6-5
D gene: .
CDR3 DNA: TGTGCCAGCAGGCCCGGGACGGCCTACGAGCAGTACTTC
CDR3 protein: CASRPGTAYEQYF

clone size: .
J gene: TRBJ1-2
V gene: TRBV11-2
D gene: .
CDR3 DNA: TGTGCCAGCAGCTTAAGTGCCGGATCCTATGGCTACACCTTC
CDR3 protein: CASSLSAGSYGYTF

clone size: .
J gene: TRBJ1-6
V gene: TRBV9
D gene: .
CDR3 DNA: TGTGCCAGCAGCTCAGGCAGGGAAAAGTGGCCCCTCCCCTTT
CDR3 protein: CASSSGREKWPLPF

clone size: many
J gene: TRBJ2-1
V gene: TRBV5-6
D gene: TRBD2
CDR3 DNA: TGTGCCAGCACCCCCGGGACTAGCGGGACCAATGAGCAGTTCTTC
CDR3 protein: CASTPGTSGTNEQFF

clone size: .
J gene: TRBJ1-1
V gene: TRBV7-2
D gene: .
CDR3 DNA: TGTGCCAGCAGCTTCGACAGTTTGAACACTGAAGCTTTCTTT
CDR3 protein: CASSFDSLNTEAFF

clone size: .
J gene: TRBJ1-1
V gene: TRBV19
D gene: .
CDR3 DNA: TGTGCCAGTGGAGAGTGGGGACCAGGGCGGACTGAAGCTTTCTTT
CDR3 protein: CASGEWGPGRTEAFF

clone size: few
J gene: TRBJ2-5
V gene: TRBV6-5
D gene: TRBD1
CDR3 DNA: TGTGCCAGCAGTCACCAGACAGGGGGCTTGGAGACCCAGTACTTC
CDR3 protein: CASSHQTGGLETQYF

clone size: many
J gene: TRBJ2-7
V gene: TRBV20-1
D gene: TRBD2
CDR3 DNA: TGCAGTGCTAGAAAGCCGGGACTAGCGACCCGGGGGTCCTACGAGCAGTACTTC
CDR3 protein: CSARKPGLATRGSYEQYF

clone size: many
J gene: TRBJ1-3
V gene: TRBV20-1
D gene: .
CDR3 DNA: TGCAGTGCGCCCTGGACAGCGGAGAACACCATATATTTT
CDR3 protein: CSAPWTAENTIYF

clone size: many
J gene: TRBJ1-3
V gene: TRBV12-3/TRBV12-4
D gene: .
CDR3 DNA: TGTGCCAGCAGAAGTGACCCCTCTGGAAACACCATATATTTT
CDR3 protein: CASRSDPSGNTIYF